The 29 T cell receptor beta chains below were found in one sample sequenced in a study of early stage breast cancer tumors. Repertoires were generated with immunoSEQ multiplex PCR, while TCRdb's copy carries only in-frame clones and drops some. The table lists tens of thousands of clones, around 73% of them singletons. Sequencing was performed on blood. Receptor source: a person between 45 and 65 years old with breast cancer.

This clone occurred many times. A junction boundary mismatches the germline segment, possibly from a read error. The rearrangement uses TRBV7-7 and TRBJ2-3; TRBD1 might be the D (5 bases). CDR3 length: 15 amino acids. Germline V gene sequence: CDR1 SSHAT, CDR2 FNYEAQ (reference sequence). CDR3 in amino acids: CASSSTGAYTDTQYF. In DNA form, the CDR3 reads TGTGCTAGCAGCTCCACTGGGGCCTACACAGATACGCAGTATTTT. The full variable domain, completed using reference TRBV7-7 and TRBJ2-3, is GAGVSQSPRYKVTKRGQDVTLRCDPISSHATLYWYQQALGQGPEFLTYFNYEAQPDKSGLPSDRFSAERPEGSISTLTIQRTEQRDSAMYRCASSSTGAYTDTQYFGPGTRLTVL.

The chain links TRBV7-6 to TRBJ2-5; D might be TRBD2 (7 bases). The CDR3 spans 18 residues. Germline V gives CDR1 SGHVS, CDR2 FNYEAQ. The V and J ends lost 4 bases and 4 bases respectively, with 25 bases between them. This chain's CDR3 is CASSSRGGRSIGRETQYF. CDR3 DNA: TGTGCCAGCAGCTCAAGGGGGGGCCGGTCCATTGGGCGAGAGACCCAGTACTTC.

The gene calls are TRBV18 and TRBJ2-7; D uncertain. Germline CDR1 and CDR2: KGHSH and LQKENI. This CDR3 contains 15 residues. Between the trimmed V and J ends, which lost 3 bases and 0 bases, there was a span of 12 bases. The CDR3 loop reads CASSPRLVSSYEQYF. The CDR3 DNA reads as TGTGCCAGCTCACCTAGACTGGTTAGCTCCTACGAGCAGTACTTC.

This clone was recorded once. The rearrangement links TRBV6-5 to TRBJ2-7; a weak D match, TRBD2 (5 bases). Per germline, CDR1 MNHEY and CDR2 SVGAGI. Trimming cost V 7 bases and J 9 bases, with 22 bases left between them. The CDR3 is 14 amino acids. The CDR3 nucleotides are TGTGCCAGCACCGCGGACTTCCCCCGAGACGGGCAGTACTTC. It specifies CASTADFPRDGQYF.

The V call is TRBV11-2, the J call TRBJ1-6; 8 positions match TRBD1. CDR1 and CDR2 (germline): SGHAT, FQNNGV. V shed 1 base and J 7 bases; nucleotides not matched to a gene: 3. The CDR3 length is 15 residues. Here the CDR3 reads CASSLGDRRNSPLHF. Written as DNA, the CDR3 is TGTGCCAGCAGCTTAGGGGACAGGCGAAATTCACCCCTCCACTTT.

This chain links TRBV27 with TRBJ1-1; D remains unclear. CDR3 size: 14 residues. Germline V gene sequence: CDR1 MNHEY, CDR2 SMNVEV (reference sequence). Deletions cut 3 bases from V and 0 bases from J, with 8 bases between. CDR3 sequence: CASSFAGMNTEAFF. CDR3 DNA sequence: TGTGCCAGCAGTTTTGCGGGCATGAACACTGAAGCTTTCTTT.

The chain combines TRBV7-3 with TRBJ2-1; D is possibly TRBD2 (5 bases). Germline CDR1 is SGHTA and CDR2 is FQGTGA. The CDR3 consists of 15 residues. Trimming shortened V by 4 bases and J by 2 bases, and 12 bases separated the two germline ends. The CDR3 region has the DNA TGTGCCAGCAGCTCAAGAGAGGGAACCTACAATGAGCAGTTCTTC. It specifies CASSSREGTYNEQFF.

Only a few counts were recorded for this clone. The junction differs from germline at one of its ends, possibly a read error. J is TRBJ1-5 and V is TRBV5-6; possibly TRBD1 for D (6 bases). The V gene's germline CDR1 is SGHDT and CDR2 YYEEEE. The CDR3 has 13 amino acids. CDR3 sequence: CASSLALGQSSEF. CDR3 DNA sequence: TGTGCCAGCAGCTTGGCCCTAGGACAGTCGAGCGAGTTT.

This chain uses TRBV9 with TRBJ1-1; 7 positions match TRBD1. V was clipped by 3 bases and J by 1 base; unmatched bases: 3. This CDR3 has 14 residues. CDR1 is SGDLS and CDR2 is YYNGEE in the germline V gene. CDR3 amino acids: CASSGPGGNTEAFF. DNA for the CDR3: TGTGCCAGCAGCGGGCCAGGGGGGAACACTGAAGCTTTCTTT.

The chain uses TRBV7-2 and TRBJ2-5; maybe TRBD1 (6 bases). V was pared by 0 bases and J by 5 bases, with 19 bases between. Germline CDR1 and CDR2: SGHTA and FQGNSA. This CDR3 is 17 amino acids long. The CDR3 coding sequence is TGTGCCAGCAGCTTAGCCGCGGGTTGGACAGCTCAGGAGACCCAGTACTTC. Protein product: CASSLAAGWTAQETQYF.

CDR3 protein: CASSRLAGGLSSYNEQFF. In DNA, the CDR3 is TGTGCCAGCAGCCGTCTGGCGGGAGGGCTTTCCTCCTACAATGAGCAGTTCTTC. The gene calls are TRBV7-9 and TRBJ2-1, with 9 bases lining up with TRBD2. CDR3 size: 18 residues. Germline loops: CDR1 SEHNR, CDR2 FQNEAQ (reference sequence). V shed 5 bases, J shed 0 bases, and the junction held 11 bases outside the gene matches.

The chain has TRBV18 and TRBJ1-4; TRBD1 matches at 10 bases. Germline-derived CDR1 and CDR2 are KGHSH and LQKENI. This CDR3 has 15 amino acids. The V and J ends lost 1 base and 5 bases, in that order; junction bases with no gene match: 1. In nucleotides, the CDR3 is TGTGCCAGCTCACCACGGGACAGGGGAAATGAAAAACTGTTTTTT. It specifies CASSPRDRGNEKLFF.

The rearrangement joins TRBV5-4 to TRBJ2-5; 11 bases are shared with TRBD2. V shed 4 bases, J shed 3 bases, and the junction held 2 bases outside the gene matches. The CDR3 has 14 amino acids. Germline-derived CDR1 and CDR2 are SGHNT and YYREEE (reference sequence). The CDR3 sequence is CASSRSGGEETQYF. The CDR3 DNA reads as TGTGCCAGCAGCCGTAGCGGGGGGGAAGAGACCCAGTACTTC.

CDR3 in amino acids: CASSHDGQGREKLFF. The CDR3 nucleotides are TGCGCCAGCAGCCACGACGGACAGGGGCGAGAAAAACTGTTTTTT. V usage is TRBV4-3 and J usage is TRBJ1-4; 9 positions match TRBD1. Germline CDR1 LGHNA, CDR2 YSLEER. The CDR3 sequence is 15 residues long. V dropped 3 bases and J dropped 8; count of bases not matched to a gene: 7.

A few counts support this clone. V and J are TRBV5-6 and TRBJ1-1; D is uncertain. The CDR3 has 15 residues. Trimming left V 0 bases short and J 4 bases short, with 13 bases between. Germline values: CDR1 SGHDT, CDR2 YYEEEE. The CDR3 spells CASSLVAGVGTEAFF. Written as DNA, the CDR3 is TGTGCCAGCAGCTTGGTGGCCGGGGTGGGCACTGAAGCTTTCTTT. Full variable domain (outside the CDR3, taken from reference TRBV5-6 and TRBJ1-1): DAGVTQSPTHLIKTRGQQVTLRCSPKSGHDTVSWYQQALGQGPQFIFQYYEEEERQRGNFPDRFSGHQFPNYSSELNVNALLLGDSALYLCASSLVAGVGTEAFFGQGTRLTVV.

This chain links TRBV5-1 with TRBJ2-7; 10 bases fit TRBD2. With V trimmed by 3 bases and J by 2 bases, 20 bases remained unmatched. Germline-derived CDR1 and CDR2 are SGHRS and YFSETQ. This CDR3 has 20 amino acids. The CDR3 region is CASSSGGPRSQREGTYEQYF. CDR3 sequence (DNA): TGCGCCAGCAGCTCAGGGGGCCCTCGATCCCAGCGGGAGGGCACCTACGAGCAGTACTTC.

The rearrangement links TRBV7-3 to TRBJ2-1; 8 nucleotides agree with TRBD1. Germline V gene data show CDR1 as SGHTA and CDR2 as FQGTGA. The V segment lost 5 bases and the J segment 9 bases; nucleotides outside the gene matches: 3. The CDR3 runs 12 residues. The CDR3 DNA sequence: TGTGCCAGCAGCCACGGACAGGGTGAGCAGTTCTTC. This codes for CASSHGQGEQFF.

This clone was recorded once. V and J are TRBV29-1 and TRBJ2-3; a weak D match, TRBD1 (7 bases). Trimming took 7 bases from V and 5 from J, leaving 16 bases between them. The CDR3 spans 13 residues. In germline, CDR1 is SQVTM, CDR2 ANQGSEA. The CDR3 here is CSARTGGVDTQYF. For the CDR3, the DNA is TGCAGCGCCAGGACAGGAGGGGTAGATACGCAGTATTTT.

The chain carries TRBV6-1 and TRBJ1-5; D is possibly TRBD1 (5 bases). The V and J ends lost 6 bases and 2 bases respectively, with 11 bases between them. Germline CDR1 and CDR2: MNHNS and SASEGT. The CDR3 has 14 residues. The DNA of the CDR3 is TGTGCCAGCAGCGCCTGGGGGGGCAATCAGCCCCAGCATTTT. It codes for CASSAWGGNQPQHF.

The chain carries TRBV5-1 and TRBJ2-5, with no clear D. The J call may be wrong; the DNA end is better matched by TRBJ2-7. Germline CDR1 SGHRS, CDR2 YFSETQ. The CDR3 runs 12 residues. The CDR3 sequence: CASSQHDYEQYF. Here the CDR3 DNA reads TGCGCCAGCAGCCAACATGACTACGAGCAGTACTTC.

V usage is TRBV5-4 and J usage is TRBJ2-1, with 8 bases fitting TRBD2. The V and J ends lost 0 bases and 5 bases, in that order; junction bases with no gene match: 7. In germline, CDR1 is SGHNT, CDR2 YYREEE (reference sequence). The CDR3 runs 16 residues. Here the CDR3 reads CASSLVGGRPHNEQFF. CDR3 DNA sequence: TGTGCCAGCAGCTTGGTCGGCGGGAGGCCCCACAATGAGCAGTTCTTC.

The chain couples TRBV9 to TRBJ2-5, with TRBD2 identical over 9 bases. CDR3 length: 16 amino acids. Germline V gene data show CDR1 as SGDLS and CDR2 as YYNGEE. V was pared by 4 bases and J by 2 bases, with 9 bases of the junction left unmatched. The CDR3 DNA reads as TGTGCCAGCAGCCCCATCCTAGCGGGGCTACAAGAGACCCAGTACTTC. Its translation: CASSPILAGLQETQYF. Complete variable domain (other parts from reference TRBV9 and TRBJ2-5): DSGVTQTPKHLITATGQRVTLRCSPRSGDLSVYWYQQSLDQGLQFLIQYYNGEERAKGNILERFSAQQFPDLHSELNLSSLELGDSALYFCASSPILAGLQETQYFGPGTRLLVL.

The chain carries TRBV6-5 and TRBJ1-5; D gene uncertain. Germline values: CDR1 MNHEY, CDR2 SVGAGI. Deletions cut 8 bases from V and 0 bases from J, with 14 bases between. The CDR3 is 15 residues long. The CDR3 DNA reads TGTGCCAGCCGTTCGAGGGAATATAGCAATCAGCCCCAGCATTTT. Translation: CASRSREYSNQPQHF.

This clone was counted between two and nine times. This rearrangement joins TRBV7-8 to TRBJ2-7; weak D call: TRBD2 (6 bases). Trimming shortened V by 1 base and J by 0 bases, and 10 bases separated the two germline ends. This CDR3 is 15 amino acids long. CDR1 and CDR2 from the germline V gene are SGHVS and FQNEAQ. Here the CDR3 reads CASSLVRETSYEQYF. CDR3 coding DNA: TGTGCCAGCAGCTTAGTACGGGAGACCTCCTACGAGCAGTACTTC.

The gene calls are TRBV5-1 and TRBJ2-7; D may be TRBD1 (6 bases). The CDR3 has 14 residues. V lost 0 bases and J lost 1, with 8 bases in between. The germline V gene has CDR1 SGHRS and CDR2 YFSETQ. The CDR3 region has the DNA TGCGCCAGCAGCTTGGAACAGGGATCCTACGAGCAGTACTTC. Encoded protein: CASSLEQGSYEQYF.

CDR3 in amino acids: CASSVGSSGTQYF. The CDR3, as DNA: TGTGCCAGCAGCGTAGGATCATCGGGGACCCAGTACTTC. The V and J genes are TRBV9 and TRBJ2-5; D uncertain. The CDR3 extends over 13 amino acids. CDR1 and CDR2 from the germline V gene are SGDLS and YYNGEE. V was trimmed by 0 bases and J by 7 bases, leaving 10 bases between them.

The chain combines TRBV7-9 with TRBJ2-7, with D tentatively TRBD2 (8 bases). Germline values: CDR1 SEHNR, CDR2 FQNEAQ (reference sequence). The CDR3 consists of 16 residues. V lost 1 base and J lost 4, with 17 bases in between. This CDR3 reads CASSLVGSGTEYEQYF. In DNA form, the CDR3 reads TGTGCCAGCAGCTTAGTAGGTAGCGGGACAGAATACGAGCAGTACTTC. The variable domain in full, completed from reference TRBV7-9 and TRBJ2-7, reads DTGVSQNPRHKITKRGQNVTFRCDPISEHNRLYWYRQTLGQGPEFLTYFQNEAQLEKSRLLSDRFSAERPKGSFSTLEIQRTEQGDSAMYLCASSLVGSGTEYEQYFGPGTRLTVT.

This clone was counted a few times. The chain couples TRBV4-3 to TRBJ2-1; TRBD2 matches 10 bases. This CDR3 is built from 17 residues. The V and J ends lost 5 bases and 6 bases, in that order; junction bases with no gene match: 13. Germline CDR1 LGHNA, CDR2 YSLEER. The CDR3 nucleotides read TGCGCCAGCAGCTCTCGAAGGTCGAGCGGGGGGGTCAATGAGCAGTTCTTC. It is translated as CASSSRRSSGGVNEQFF.

The rearrangement links TRBV27 to TRBJ2-7; tentative D call: TRBD2 (6 bases). Trimming took off 6 bases at V and 1 base at J, with 10 bases between the two ends. The CDR3 sequence is 13 residues long. Per the germline V gene, CDR1 is MNHEY and CDR2 is SMNVEV (reference sequence). Here the CDR3 DNA reads TGTGCCAGCAGCCTCGGGACTTCCTACGAGCAGTACTTC. This translates into CASSLGTSYEQYF.